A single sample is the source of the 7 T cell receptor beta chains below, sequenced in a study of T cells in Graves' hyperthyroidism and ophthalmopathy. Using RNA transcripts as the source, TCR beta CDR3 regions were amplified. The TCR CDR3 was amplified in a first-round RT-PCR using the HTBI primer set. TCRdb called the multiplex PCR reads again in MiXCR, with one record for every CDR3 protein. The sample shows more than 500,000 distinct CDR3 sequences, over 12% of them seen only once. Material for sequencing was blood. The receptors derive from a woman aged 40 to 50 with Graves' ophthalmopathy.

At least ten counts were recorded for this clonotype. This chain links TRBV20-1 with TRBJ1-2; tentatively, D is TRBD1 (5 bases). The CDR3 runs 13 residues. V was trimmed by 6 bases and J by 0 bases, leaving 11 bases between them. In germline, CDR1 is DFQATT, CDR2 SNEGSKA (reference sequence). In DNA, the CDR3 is TGCAGTGCCTGGGACCGAACTAACTATGGCTACACCTTC. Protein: CSAWDRTNYGYTF.

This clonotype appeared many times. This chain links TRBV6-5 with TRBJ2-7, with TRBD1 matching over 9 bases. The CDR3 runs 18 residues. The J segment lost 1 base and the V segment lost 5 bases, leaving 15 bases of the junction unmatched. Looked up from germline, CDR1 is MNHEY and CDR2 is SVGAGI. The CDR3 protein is CASSTQRPGTGTSYEQYF. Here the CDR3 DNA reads TGTGCCAGCAGTACCCAGCGGCCCGGGACAGGGACTTCCTACGAGCAGTACTTC.

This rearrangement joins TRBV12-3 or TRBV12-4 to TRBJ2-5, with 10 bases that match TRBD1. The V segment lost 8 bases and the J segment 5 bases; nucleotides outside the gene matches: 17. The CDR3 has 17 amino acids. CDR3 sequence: CASSFPRTGTGVETQYF. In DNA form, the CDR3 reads TGTGCCAGCTCTTTCCCTCGGACCGGGACAGGGGTGGAGACCCAGTACTTC.

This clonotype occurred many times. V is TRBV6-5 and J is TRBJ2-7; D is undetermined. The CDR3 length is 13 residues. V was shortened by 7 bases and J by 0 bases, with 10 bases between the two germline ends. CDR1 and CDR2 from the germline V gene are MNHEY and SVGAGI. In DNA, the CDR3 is TGTGCCAGCAACGACGGAAGCTCCTACGAGCAGTACTTC. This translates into CASNDGSSYEQYF.

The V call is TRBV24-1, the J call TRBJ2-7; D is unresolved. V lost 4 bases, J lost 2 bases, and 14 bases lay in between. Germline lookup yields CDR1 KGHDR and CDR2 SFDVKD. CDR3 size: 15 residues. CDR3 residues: CATSDPGDGAYEQYF. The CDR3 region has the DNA TGTGCCACCAGTGACCCCGGAGATGGAGCCTACGAGCAGTACTTC.

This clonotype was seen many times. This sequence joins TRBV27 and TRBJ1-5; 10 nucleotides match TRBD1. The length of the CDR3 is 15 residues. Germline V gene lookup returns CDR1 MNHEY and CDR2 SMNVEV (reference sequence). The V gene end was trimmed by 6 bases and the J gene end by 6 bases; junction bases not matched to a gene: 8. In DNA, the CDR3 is TGTGCCAGCAGCAATAGACAGGGGGCTCGTCAGCCCCAGCATTTT. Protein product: CASSNRQGARQPQHF.

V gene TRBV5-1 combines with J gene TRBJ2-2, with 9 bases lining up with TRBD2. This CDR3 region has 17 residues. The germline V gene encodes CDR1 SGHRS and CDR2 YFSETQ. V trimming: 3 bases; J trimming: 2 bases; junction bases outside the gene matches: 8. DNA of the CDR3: TGCGCCAGCAGCTCCCCTGCTAGCGGGGAAAACACCGGGGAGCTGTTTTTT. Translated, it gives CASSSPASGENTGELFF.